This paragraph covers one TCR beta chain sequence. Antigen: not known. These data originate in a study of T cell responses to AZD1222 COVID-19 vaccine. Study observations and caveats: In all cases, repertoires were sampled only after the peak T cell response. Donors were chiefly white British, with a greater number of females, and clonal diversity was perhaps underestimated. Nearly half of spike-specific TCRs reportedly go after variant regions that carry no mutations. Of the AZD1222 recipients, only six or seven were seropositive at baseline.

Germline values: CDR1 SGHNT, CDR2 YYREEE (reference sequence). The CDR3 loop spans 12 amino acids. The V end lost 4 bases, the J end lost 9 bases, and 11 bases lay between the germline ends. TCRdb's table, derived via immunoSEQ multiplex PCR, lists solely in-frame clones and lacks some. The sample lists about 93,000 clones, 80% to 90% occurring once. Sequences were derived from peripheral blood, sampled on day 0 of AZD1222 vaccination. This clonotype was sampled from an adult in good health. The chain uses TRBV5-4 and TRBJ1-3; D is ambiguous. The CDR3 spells CASSHISGTIYF. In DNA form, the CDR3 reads TGTGCCAGCAGCCACATTTCGGGCACCATATATTTT.